The 32 T cell receptor beta chains in this list originate from one sample, sequenced in a study of glioma-infiltrating T cells. Using RNA template, CDR3s of TCR alpha and beta were amplified with iRepertoire arm-PCR. A single record per CDR3 protein comes from TCRdb applying MiXCR to the multiplex PCR reads. The sample has roughly 42,000 distinct CDR3 sequences, around 22% seen once. The sequenced material came from glioma tissue, nonneoplastic brain tissue, or PBMCs (not recorded which). These receptors were collected from a human donor with low-grade glioma or glioblastoma, undergoing nonglioma brain surgery, or in good health (not recorded which).

This clonotype was seen many times. This chain uses TRBV11-2 with TRBJ2-3; 7 nucleotides agree with TRBD2. Germline values: CDR1 SGHAT, CDR2 FQNNGV. There are 14 residues in the CDR3. V lost 4 bases, J lost 5 bases, and 6 bases stayed unmatched. DNA of the CDR3: TGTGCCAGCAGCTCAAGGCGGGGGAAAGATACGCAGTATTTT. This translates into CASSSRRGKDTQYF.

The chain is built from TRBV30 and TRBJ2-7; 7 bases line up with TRBD1. CDR3 size: 13 residues. Per the germline V gene, CDR1 is GTSNPN and CDR2 is SVGIG (reference sequence). The V segment lost 0 bases and the J segment 5 bases; nucleotides outside the gene matches: 4. CDR3 sequence: CAWSVDRVNEQYF. The CDR3 nucleotides are TGTGCCTGGAGTGTCGACAGGGTCAACGAGCAGTACTTC. Filled out from reference TRBV30 and TRBJ2-7, the complete variable domain reads SQTIHQWPATLVQPVGSPLSLECTVEGTSNPNLYWYRQAAGRGLQLLFYSVGIGQISSEVPQNLSASRPQDRQFILSSKKLLLSDSGFYLCAWSVDRVNEQYFGPGTRLTVT.

This clonotype has ten or more counts. The chain has TRBV4-1 and TRBJ2-3; D gene uncertain. The V end lost 4 bases, the J end lost 1 base, and 9 bases lay between the germline ends. Germline lookup yields CDR1 MGHRA and CDR2 YSYEKL. CDR3 length: 14 residues. Written as DNA, the CDR3 is TGCGCCAGCAGCCCCGACTCAGGCACAGATACGCAGTATTTT. This encodes CASSPDSGTDTQYF.

Details on this clonotype: A much larger clone lies one base from this, so it may be a read error. The rearrangement uses TRBV4-1 and TRBJ2-7; 7 bases agree with TRBD1. Per the germline V gene, CDR1 is MGHRA and CDR2 is YSYEKL. The CDR3 spans 14 residues. CDR3 in amino acids: CVSSPLQGTYEQYF. The CDR3 DNA follows: TGCGTCAGCAGCCCGCTACAGGGGACCTACGAGCAGTACTTC.

This chain links TRBV19 with TRBJ1-5; 9 nucleotides agree with TRBD1. There are 15 residues in the CDR3. Germline CDR1 reads LNHDA; CDR2 reads SQIVND (reference sequence). Trimming cost V 5 bases and J 4 bases; bases outside gene matches: 6. The CDR3 loop is CASSDTGGVNQPQHF. The CDR3 DNA sequence: TGTGCCAGTAGTGACACAGGGGGCGTAAATCAGCCCCAGCATTTT. The full variable domain, completed using reference TRBV19 and TRBJ1-5, is DGGITQSPKYLFRKEGQNVTLSCEQNLNHDAMYWYRQDPGQGLRLIYYSQIVNDFQKGDIAEGYSVSREKKESFPLTVTSAQKNPTAFYLCASSDTGGVNQPQHFGDGTRLSIL.

This clonotype was picked up many times. The chain is built from TRBV2 and TRBJ2-3, with D tentatively TRBD1 or TRBD2 (6 bases each). The V and J ends lost 4 bases and 2 bases respectively, with 16 bases between them. This CDR3 is 16 amino acids long. Germline CDR1 and CDR2: SNHLY and FYNNEI. CDR3 in amino acids: CASSGGGSPFTDTQYF. The CDR3 coding sequence is TGTGCCAGCAGTGGAGGGGGGAGCCCCTTCACAGATACGCAGTATTTT.

A note on this clonotype: This may come from a read error, since a much larger clone is one base off. The chain joins TRBV16 to TRBJ2-1; D is undetermined. This CDR3 is 15 amino acids long. Germline CDR1 and CDR2: KGHSY and FQNENV. In DNA, the CDR3 is TGTGCCAGCAGCCAAATGGGAACCTCCTACAATGGGCAGTTCTTC. Its protein product is CASSQMGTSYNGQFF.

This chain connects TRBV4-1 to TRBJ2-3, with D maybe TRBD2 (6 bases). The CDR3 has 17 amino acids. In germline, CDR1 is MGHRA, CDR2 YSYEKL. V lost 1 base and J 0 bases, leaving 14 bases between the germline ends. The chain's CDR3 is CASSQVESGSSTDTQYF. CDR3 bases: TGCGCCAGCAGCCAAGTGGAAAGCGGGTCTAGCACAGATACGCAGTATTTT.

This clonotype was counted ten times or more. The chain combines TRBV28 with TRBJ1-1, with TRBD1 matching 10 bases. CDR1 and CDR2 (germline): MDHEN, SYDVKM. This CDR3 has 17 residues. With V trimmed by 2 bases and J by 5 bases, 11 bases remained unmatched. CDR3 nucleotides: TGTGCCAGCAGTTTAGGTTGGGACAGGGGCTATGGGACTGAAGCTTTCTTT. Translating gives CASSLGWDRGYGTEAFF.

Within the sample, this clonotype is medium-sized (0.01 to 0.1%). This sequence joins TRBV20-1 and TRBJ1-1, with 7 bases fitting TRBD1. The V gene end was trimmed by 1 base and the J gene end by 3 bases; junction bases not matched to a gene: 8. CDR1 DFQATT and CDR2 SNEGSKA come from the germline V gene (reference sequence). This CDR3 region has 15 residues. CDR3 residues: CSARGWTGGDTEAFF. As DNA, the CDR3 is TGCAGTGCTAGAGGATGGACAGGAGGCGACACTGAAGCTTTCTTT.

This clonotype was found many times. V is TRBV28 and J is TRBJ2-2, with D possibly matching TRBD2 (5 bases). The CDR3 has 13 residues. Trimming removed 3 bases at V and 5 bases at J, with 7 bases between. The V gene's germline CDR1 is MDHEN and CDR2 SYDVKM. CDR3 residues: CASSFWETGELFF. CDR3 in DNA: TGTGCCAGCAGTTTCTGGGAGACCGGGGAGCTGTTTTTT.

This clonotype was seen many times. The CDR3 bases are TGTGCCAGCAGCCCCGGAGGGGAGAGGGAGCAGTACTTC. As protein: CASSPGGEREQYF. The chain joins TRBV12-3 or TRBV12-4 to TRBJ2-7, with a tentative D call TRBD2 (6 bases). This CDR3 is built from 13 residues. Trimming took 6 bases from V and 7 from J, leaving 16 bases between them.

This clonotype came up many times. The chain joins TRBV20-1 to TRBJ2-1; no clear D gene. The CDR3 runs to 11 residues. Germline lookup yields CDR1 DFQATT and CDR2 SNEGSKA (reference sequence). V was pared by 2 bases and J by 7 bases, with 6 bases between. The CDR3 DNA follows: TGCAGTGCTAGAACGATTAATGAGCAGTTCTTC. Its translation: CSARTINEQFF.

As concerns this clonotype: A much larger clone lies one base from this, so it may be a read error. The J gene is TRBJ2-5, the V gene TRBV12-3 or TRBV12-4; D may be TRBD1 (6 bases). The CDR3 has 13 amino acids. This CDR3 reads CSSSLQGRETQYF. The CDR3, as DNA: TGTTCCAGCAGTTTACAGGGTAGAGAGACCCAGTACTTC.

Comments on this clonotype: A read error is possible here, since a much larger clone lies one base away. V and J are TRBV2 and TRBJ2-7; D unclear. CDR1 is SNHLY, CDR2 FYNNEI, per germline. CDR3 length equals 12 residues. CDR3 in DNA: TGTGCCAGCAGTATAAGAACCTACGGGCAGTACGTC. Translating gives CASSIRTYGQYV.

This clonotype occurred once. This chain joins TRBV11-2 and TRBJ1-1; D is undetermined. Trimming stripped 1 base from V and 4 bases from J, with 13 bases between. This CDR3 spans 15 amino acids. CDR1 and CDR2 (germline): SGHAT, FQNNGV. The CDR3 is CASSLVAGLSTEAFF. The CDR3 nucleotides are TGTGCCAGCAGCTTAGTAGCCGGTCTGAGCACTGAAGCTTTCTTT. Based on the CDR3 plus reference TRBV11-2 and TRBJ1-1, the full variable domain is EAGVAQSPRYKIIEKRQSVAFWCNPISGHATLYWYQQILGQGPKLLIQFQNNGVVDDSQLPKDRFSAERLKGVDSTLKIQPAKLEDSAVYLCASSLVAGLSTEAFFGQGTRLTVV.

This clonotype was seen ten or more times. This sequence joins TRBV7-9 and TRBJ2-7; 10 bases match TRBD1. V lost 5 bases to trimming and J lost 5 bases; unmatched junction nucleotides: 6. Germline CDR1 SEHNR, CDR2 FQNEAQ (reference sequence). The CDR3 covers 14 residues. The CDR3 bases are TGTGCCAGCAGCCCCCGGGACAGGGGCCACGAGCAGTACTTC. It is translated as CASSPRDRGHEQYF.

The chain recombines TRBV29-1 with TRBJ2-1; TRBD2 matches at 8 bases. The junction had 10 bases not matched to a gene; V was cut back by 6 bases and J by 6 bases. The germline V gene has CDR1 SQVTM and CDR2 ANQGSEA. The CDR3 runs 14 residues. CDR3 in DNA: TGCAGCGTCTTCTCCCGACTAGCGTTCAATGAGCAGTTCTTC. Translated, it gives CSVFSRLAFNEQFF.

This clonotype is categorized as medium-sized. V gene TRBV6-2 or TRBV6-3 combines with J gene TRBJ1-2; D unresolved. Germline lookup yields CDR1 MNHEY and CDR2 SVGEGT. The V and J ends lost 0 bases and 8 bases respectively, with 13 bases between them. The CDR3 runs 14 residues. The CDR3 here is CASSYSAEGEGYTF. The CDR3 DNA follows: TGTGCCAGCAGTTACTCCGCCGAGGGCGAGGGCTACACCTTC.

Here the CDR3 reads CASSHDGQYQETQYF. In nucleotides, the CDR3 is TGTGCCAGCAGCCACGACGGGCAGTACCAAGAGACCCAGTACTTC. This chain joins TRBV7-9 and TRBJ2-5, with unresolved D. The ends were cut back, 5 bases at V and 0 bases at J, with 13 bases in the middle. In germline, CDR1 is SEHNR, CDR2 FQNEAQ (reference sequence). The CDR3 extends over 15 amino acids.

The table lists this clonotype with many counts. This rearrangement joins TRBV3-1 to TRBJ1-1, with D unclear. Trimming removed 7 bases at V and 1 base at J, with 13 bases between. Germline CDR1 reads LGHDT; CDR2 reads YNNKEL (reference sequence). This CDR3 contains 14 residues. This CDR3 reads CASTSREGNTEAFF. The CDR3 DNA reads as TGTGCCAGCACTTCCCGAGAAGGGAACACTGAAGCTTTCTTT.

This sequence joins TRBV27 and TRBJ2-7; 9 nucleotides match TRBD2. CDR3 size: 14 residues. V lost 3 bases, J lost 2 bases, and 2 bases stayed unmatched. Germline CDR1 MNHEY, CDR2 SMNVEV (reference sequence). The CDR3 DNA reads TGTGCCAGCAGTTTTAGCGGGAGTCCCTACGAGCAGTACTTC. This sequence encodes CASSFSGSPYEQYF.

Many counts were recorded for this clonotype. The CDR3 DNA is TGTGCCAGCAGCTTAGAAGCAGGGGGAAACACCATATATTTT. This translates into CASSLEAGGNTIYF. V and J are TRBV7-8 and TRBJ1-3; maybe TRBD1 (5 bases). The germline CDR1 and CDR2 sequences are SGHVS and FQNEAQ. V was cut by 1 base and J by 4 bases, with 8 bases left in between. The CDR3 consists of 14 residues.

The table lists this clonotype with a few counts. This chain links TRBV29-1 with TRBJ2-5; 7 bases are shared with TRBD1. J gave up 2 bases and V 3 bases, and 6 bases lay outside the gene matches. Germline V gene sequence: CDR1 SQVTM, CDR2 ANQGSEA. The CDR3 is 14 amino acids. CDR3 protein: CSVDRGQTQETQYF. DNA of the CDR3: TGCAGCGTTGATAGGGGACAGACACAAGAGACCCAGTACTTC. The complete variable domain, with remaining parts taken from reference TRBV29-1 and TRBJ2-5, reads SAVISQKPSRDICQRGTSLTIQCQVDSQVTMMFWYRQQPGQSLTLIATANQGSEATYESGFVIDKFPISRPNLTFSTLTVSNMSPEDSSIYLCSVDRGQTQETQYFGPGTRLLVL.

In its sample, this clonotype was seen many times. This chain uses TRBV10-2 with TRBJ2-7; D gene uncertain. V was cut by 3 bases and J by 3 bases, with 9 bases left in between. The germline V gene encodes CDR1 WSHSY and CDR2 SAAADI. This CDR3 has 13 residues. The CDR3 DNA sequence: TGCGCCAGCAGTGACGGCGGTAACTACGAGCAGTACGTC. It translates to CASSDGGNYEQYV.

The table lists this clonotype with many counts. V and J are TRBV20-1 and TRBJ2-7; D is perhaps TRBD2 (5 bases). The V and J ends lost 5 bases and 2 bases respectively, with 10 bases between them. The CDR3 sequence is 12 residues long. CDR1 is DFQATT, CDR2 SNEGSKA, per germline (reference sequence). CDR3 sequence (DNA): TGCAGTGCTGCACTAGGTCCCTACGAGCAGTACTTC. This encodes CSAALGPYEQYF.

This clonotype was recorded many times. The chain recombines TRBV18 with TRBJ2-7; 8 bases are shared with TRBD2. The CDR3 has 12 residues. The V segment lost 6 bases and the J segment 6 bases; nucleotides outside the gene matches: 4. Germline V gene sequence: CDR1 KGHSH, CDR2 LQKENI. CDR3 loop: CASSPGGGEQYV. CDR3 nucleotide sequence: TGTGCCAGCTCCCCGGGGGGGGGCGAGCAGTACGTC.

Worth noting for this clonotype: Mismatch with germline at one junction end may stem from a read error. The chain couples TRBV20-1 to TRBJ1-5; 8 bases match TRBD1. In germline, CDR1 is DFQATT, CDR2 SNEGSKA (reference sequence). CDR3 length: 14 amino acids. CDR3 DNA sequence: TGCAGTGCTAGAGATAGGACAGGGTATCACCCCCATCATTTT. Translating gives CSARDRTGYHPHHF.

At least ten counts were recorded for this clonotype. V and J are TRBV18 and TRBJ2-2; D not resolved. The V gene's germline CDR1 is KGHSH and CDR2 LQKENI. This CDR3 contains 13 residues. V was cut by 2 bases and J by 6 bases, with 7 bases left in between. CDR3 DNA: TGTGCCAGCTCACCAGTTCGAGCCGGGGAGCTGTTTTTT. Translated, it gives CASSPVRAGELFF.

This clonotype was detected many times. The chain links TRBV9 to TRBJ1-1, with D tentatively TRBD1 (5 bases). CDR3 length equals 14 residues. Trimming took 3 bases from V and 1 from J, leaving 10 bases between them. Germline values: CDR1 SGDLS, CDR2 YYNGEE. The CDR3 here is CASSGGGTNTEAFF. CDR3 sequence (DNA): TGTGCCAGCAGCGGGGGGGGTACGAACACTGAAGCTTTCTTT. Variable domain in full (rest from reference TRBV9 and TRBJ1-1): DSGVTQTPKHLITATGQRVTLRCSPRSGDLSVYWYQQSLDQGLQFLIQYYNGEERAKGNILERFSAQQFPDLHSELNLSSLELGDSALYFCASSGGGTNTEAFFGQGTRLTVV.

This clonotype has ten or more counts. This chain connects TRBV5-4 to TRBJ2-7; D is perhaps TRBD1 (6 bases). The germline V gene has CDR1 SGHNT and CDR2 YYREEE (reference sequence). This CDR3 has 14 residues. Trimming took 0 bases from V and 11 from J, leaving 18 bases between them. The CDR3: CASSLDRVLPREYF. The CDR3 bases are TGTGCCAGCAGCTTGGACAGGGTACTTCCGAGGGAGTACTTC.

As to this clonotype: One end of the junction fails to match germline, which may point to a read error. V and J are TRBV10-2 and TRBJ2-1, with TRBD2 identical over 14 bases. Germline CDR1 WSHSY, CDR2 SAAADI. The CDR3 length is 17 residues. As DNA, the CDR3 is TGCGCCAGCAGCGAAAGACTAGCGGGGGGGATATACAATGAGCAGCTCTTC. This codes for CASSERLAGGIYNEQLF.